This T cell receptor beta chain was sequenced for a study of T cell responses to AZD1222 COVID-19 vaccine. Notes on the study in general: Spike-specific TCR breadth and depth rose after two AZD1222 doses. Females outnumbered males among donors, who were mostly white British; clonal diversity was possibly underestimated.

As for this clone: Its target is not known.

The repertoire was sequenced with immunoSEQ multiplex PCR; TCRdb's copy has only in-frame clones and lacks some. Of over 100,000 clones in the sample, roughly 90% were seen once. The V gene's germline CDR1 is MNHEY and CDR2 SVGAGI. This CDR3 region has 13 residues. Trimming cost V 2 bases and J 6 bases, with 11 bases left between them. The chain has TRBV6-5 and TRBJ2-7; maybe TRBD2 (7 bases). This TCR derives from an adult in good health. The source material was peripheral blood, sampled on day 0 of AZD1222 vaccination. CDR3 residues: CASSYGRGLEQYF. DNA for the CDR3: TGTGCCAGCAGTTACGGGCGGGGGCTCGAGCAGTACTTC.